This TCR beta chain emerged from a study of Graves' ophthalmopathy and Graves' hyperthyroidism. Study outcomes and limitations: Prediction of ophthalmopathy progression reached less than 71% sensitivity and around 76% specificity.

TCR beta CDR3 amplification used RNA transcripts. In the first round, RT-PCR was carried out with HTBI primers, and a multiplex PCR formed the second round. TCRdb re-derived calls from the multiplex PCR reads in MiXCR, one entry per CDR3 protein. The sample yields 400,000 to 450,000 distinct CDR3 sequences, 20% to 25% seen once. This clonotype showed up many times. As yet, its antigen is unknown. With V trimmed by 4 bases and J by 7 bases, 3 bases remained unmatched. The CDR3 totals 13 residues. The germline V gene has CDR1 GTSNPN and CDR2 SVGIG (reference sequence). Patients in the hyperthyroidism group, adults aged 18 to 65, were newly diagnosed, under 2 months' duration.

Sequencing input: peripheral blood. This clonotype originated in a woman between 18 and 29 years old with stable Graves' hyperthyroidism. This chain links TRBV30 with TRBJ1-6, with TRBD1 matching over 8 bases. The CDR3 protein is CAWKTGGNSPLHF. CDR3 sequence (DNA): TGTGCCTGGAAAACAGGGGGGAATTCACCCCTCCACTTT.